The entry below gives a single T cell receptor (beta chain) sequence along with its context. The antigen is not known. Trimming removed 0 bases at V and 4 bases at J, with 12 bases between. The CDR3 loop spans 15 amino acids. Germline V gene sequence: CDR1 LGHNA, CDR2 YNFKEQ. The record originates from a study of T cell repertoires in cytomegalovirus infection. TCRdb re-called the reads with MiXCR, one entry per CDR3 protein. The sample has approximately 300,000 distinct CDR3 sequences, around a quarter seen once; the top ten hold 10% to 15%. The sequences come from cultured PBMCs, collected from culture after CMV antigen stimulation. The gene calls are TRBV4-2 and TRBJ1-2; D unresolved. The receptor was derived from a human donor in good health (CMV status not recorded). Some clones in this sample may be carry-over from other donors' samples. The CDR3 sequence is CASSQDSHPSYGYTF. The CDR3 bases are TGTGCCAGCAGCCAAGATTCCCACCCTAGCTATGGCTACACCTTC.